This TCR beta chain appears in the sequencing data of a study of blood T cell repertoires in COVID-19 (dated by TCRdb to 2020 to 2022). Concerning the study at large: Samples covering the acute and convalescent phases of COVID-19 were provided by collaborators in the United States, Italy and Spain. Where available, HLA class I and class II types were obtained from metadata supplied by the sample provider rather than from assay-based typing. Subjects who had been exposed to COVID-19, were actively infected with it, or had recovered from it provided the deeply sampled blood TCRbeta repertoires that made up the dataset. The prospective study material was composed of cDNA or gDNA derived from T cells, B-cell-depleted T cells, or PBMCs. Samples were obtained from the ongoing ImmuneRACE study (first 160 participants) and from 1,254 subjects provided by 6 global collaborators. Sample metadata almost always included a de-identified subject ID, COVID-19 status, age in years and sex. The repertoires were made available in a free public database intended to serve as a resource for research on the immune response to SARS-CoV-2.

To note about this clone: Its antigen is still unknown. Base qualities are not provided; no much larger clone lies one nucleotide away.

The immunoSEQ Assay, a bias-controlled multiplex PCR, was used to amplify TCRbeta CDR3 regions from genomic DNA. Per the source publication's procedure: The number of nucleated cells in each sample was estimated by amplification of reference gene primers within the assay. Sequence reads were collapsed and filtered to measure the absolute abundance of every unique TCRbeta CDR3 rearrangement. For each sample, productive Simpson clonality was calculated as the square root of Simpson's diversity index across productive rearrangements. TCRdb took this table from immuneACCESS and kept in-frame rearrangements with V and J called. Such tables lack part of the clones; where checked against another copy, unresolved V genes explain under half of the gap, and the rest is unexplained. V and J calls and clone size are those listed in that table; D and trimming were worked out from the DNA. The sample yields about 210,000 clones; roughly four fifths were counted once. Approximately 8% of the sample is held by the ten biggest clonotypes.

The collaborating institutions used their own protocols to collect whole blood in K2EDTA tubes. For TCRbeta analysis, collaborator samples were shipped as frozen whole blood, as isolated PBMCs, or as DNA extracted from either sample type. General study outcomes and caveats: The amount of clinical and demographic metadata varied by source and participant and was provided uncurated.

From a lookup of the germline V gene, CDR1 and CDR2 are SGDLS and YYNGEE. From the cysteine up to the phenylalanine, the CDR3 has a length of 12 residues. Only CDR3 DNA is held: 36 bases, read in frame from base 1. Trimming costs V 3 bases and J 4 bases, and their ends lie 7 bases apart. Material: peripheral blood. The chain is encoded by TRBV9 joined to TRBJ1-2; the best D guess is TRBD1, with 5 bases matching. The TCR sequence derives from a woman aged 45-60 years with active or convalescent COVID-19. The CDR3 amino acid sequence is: CASSGQGYGYTF. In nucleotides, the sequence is TGTGCCAGCAGCGGCCAGGGCTATGGCTACACCTTC.